The clone carrying this T cell receptor (beta chain) was recorded once. What it binds is unknown. The data stem from a study of CD8+ T cells in alopecia areata. RNA was isolated and reverse transcribed to cDNA, the sequencing template. Profiled with immunoSEQ multiplex PCR; TCRdb holds only in-frame clones, not every one. This table has about 170,000 clones, less than 75% appearing once. Study-wide points: Scalp sequencing also captures normal skin's resident alphabeta T cells.

Trimming at V came to 5 bases and at J to 0 bases, leaving 9 bases not matched to a gene. Germline loops: CDR1 SEHNR, CDR2 FQNEAQ (reference sequence). The CDR3 sequence is 16 residues long. The specimen was CD8+ T cells sorted from blood, collected at week 0. The sequence was obtained from a human donor with alopecia areata. The chain has TRBV7-9 and TRBJ2-7; 8 bases are shared with TRBD1. CDR3 coding DNA: TGTGCCAGCAGCCCCGGACAGGGTTCGGGCTCCTACGAGCAGTACTTC. Protein: CASSPGQGSGSYEQYF.